This TCR beta chain was recovered during a study of T cell responses to AZD1222 COVID-19 vaccine. The study pooled second doses at about 4 or about 12 weeks. Germline CDR1 reads ENHRY; CDR2 reads SYGVKD. This CDR3 has 14 amino acids. V lost 7 bases to trimming and J lost 3 bases, with 15 bases between them. The table came from immunoSEQ multiplex PCR; TCRdb's copy has only in-frame clones and leaves some out. The table includes around 150,000 clones, about 94% detected once. The clonotype was recovered from an adult who received the AZD1222 COVID-19 vaccine. This chain uses TRBV10-3 with TRBJ1-1, with D unresolved. The material was peripheral blood, obtained 28 days after the second AZD1222 dose. The DNA for the CDR3 is TGTGCCATCACCGCCGAGGGTGGTTACACTGAAGCTTTCTTT. Protein: CAITAEGGYTEAFF.